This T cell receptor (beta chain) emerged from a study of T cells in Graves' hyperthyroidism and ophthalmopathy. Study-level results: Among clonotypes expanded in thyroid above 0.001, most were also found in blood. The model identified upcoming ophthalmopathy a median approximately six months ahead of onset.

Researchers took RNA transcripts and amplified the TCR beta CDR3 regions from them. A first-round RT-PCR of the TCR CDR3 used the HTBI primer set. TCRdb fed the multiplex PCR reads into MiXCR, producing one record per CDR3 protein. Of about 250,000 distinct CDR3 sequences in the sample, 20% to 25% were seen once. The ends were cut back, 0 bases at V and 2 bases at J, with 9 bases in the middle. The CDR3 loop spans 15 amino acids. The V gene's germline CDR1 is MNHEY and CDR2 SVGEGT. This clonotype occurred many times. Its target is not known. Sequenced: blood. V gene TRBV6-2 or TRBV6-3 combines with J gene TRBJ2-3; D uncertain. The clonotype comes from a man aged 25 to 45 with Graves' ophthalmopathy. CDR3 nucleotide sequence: TGTGCCAGCAGTTACTCGAGTGGTACCACAGATACGCAGTATTTT. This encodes CASSYSSGTTDTQYF.